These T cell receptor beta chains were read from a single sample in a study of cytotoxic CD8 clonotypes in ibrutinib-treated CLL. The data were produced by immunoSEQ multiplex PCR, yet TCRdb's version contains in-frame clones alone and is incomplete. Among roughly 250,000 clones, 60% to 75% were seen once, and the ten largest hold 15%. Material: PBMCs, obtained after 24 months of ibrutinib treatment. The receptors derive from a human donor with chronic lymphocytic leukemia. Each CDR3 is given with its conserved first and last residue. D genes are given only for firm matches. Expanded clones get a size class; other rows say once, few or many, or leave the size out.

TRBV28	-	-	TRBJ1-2	TGTGCCAGCAGTTTGAGGATTAGGGGCTACACCTTC	CASSLRIRGYTF
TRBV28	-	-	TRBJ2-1	TGTGCCAGCAGCCTGCTTTCGGACAGCGACAATGAGCAGTTCTTC	CASSLLSDSDNEQFF
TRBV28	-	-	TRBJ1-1	TGTGCCAGCAGTTTAATTGGACGCCCACTGAACACTGAAGCTTTCTTT	CASSLIGRPLNTEAFF
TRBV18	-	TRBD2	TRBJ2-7	TGTGCCAGCTCATCCTCTAGCGGTAGCTCCTACGAGCAGTACTTC	CASSSSSGSSYEQYF
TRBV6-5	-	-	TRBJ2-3	TGTGCCAGCAGCCCCGACAAGAAGTTCACAGATACGCAGTATTTT	CASSPDKKFTDTQYF
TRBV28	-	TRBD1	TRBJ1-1	TGTGCCAGCAGGGCAGGGACAGGGGAGGCTGAAGCTTTCTTT	CASRAGTGEAEAFF
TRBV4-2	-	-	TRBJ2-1	TGTGCCAGCAGCCAAGTCGCGGGGTCCTACAATGAGCAGTTCTTC	CASSQVAGSYNEQFF
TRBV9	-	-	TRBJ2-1	TGTGCCAGCGGCCCCCACAATGAGCAGTTCTTC	CASGPHNEQFF
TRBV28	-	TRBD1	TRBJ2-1	TGTGCCAGTCAAGGGATCGGACAGGGATCGAACAATGAGCAGTTCTTC	CASQGIGQGSNNEQFF
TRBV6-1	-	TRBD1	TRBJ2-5	TGTGCCAGCAGTGGTTCCGGGACAGGGAGGGAGACCCAGTACTTC	CASSGSGTGRETQYF
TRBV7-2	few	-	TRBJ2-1	TGTGCCAGCAGCTTTGCGGACAATGAGCAGTTCTTC	CASSFADNEQFF
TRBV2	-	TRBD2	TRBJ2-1	TGTGCCAGCGGGAGACTAGCGGGAGTCAATGAGCAGTTCTTC	CASGRLAGVNEQFF
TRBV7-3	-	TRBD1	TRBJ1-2	TGTGCCAGCAGCTTATCCCGGGACAGCTCCGGCTACACCTTC	CASSLSRDSSGYTF
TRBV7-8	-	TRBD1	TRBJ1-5	TGTGCCAGCAGCTTAAGGACAGGGACTCAGCCCCAGCATTTT	CASSLRTGTQPQHF
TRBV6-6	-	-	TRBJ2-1	TGTGCCAGCAGCCAGGGGACAACATCCTACAATGAGCAGTTCTTC	CASSQGTTSYNEQFF
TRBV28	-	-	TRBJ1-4	TGTGCCAGCAGCCCCCCCACTGCAACTAATGAAAAACTGTTTTTT	CASSPPTATNEKLFF
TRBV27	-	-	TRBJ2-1	TGTGCCAGCAGTTCCGGCGTGAATGAGCAGTTCTTC	CASSSGVNEQFF
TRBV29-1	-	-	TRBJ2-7	TGCAGCGTCGCACCCGGCGGGTTGATCTACGAGCAGTACTTC	CSVAPGGLIYEQYF
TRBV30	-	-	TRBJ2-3	TGTGCCTGGAGTGTAGGGGCGAGAGATACGCAGTATTTT	CAWSVGARDTQYF
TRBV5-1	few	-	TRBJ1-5	TGCGCCAGCAGCTTGGGTCATGGCAATCAGCCCCAGCATTTT	CASSLGHGNQPQHF
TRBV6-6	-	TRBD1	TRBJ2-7	TGTGCCAGCTCCACACGCTTGGGACAGCCGTCCTACGAGCAGTACTTC	CASSTRLGQPSYEQYF
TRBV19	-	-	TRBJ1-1	TGTGCCAGTATTCATGGGAGAAGGCGCGTCACTGAAGCTTTCTTT	CASIHGRRRVTEAFF
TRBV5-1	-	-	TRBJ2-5	TGCGCCAGCACTGCTGAGGGGGGGGCTGAGACCCAGTACTTC	CASTAEGGAETQYF
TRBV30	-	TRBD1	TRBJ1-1	TGTGCCTGGAGTATCAGGGGGCATGACACTGAAGCTTTCTTT	CAWSIRGHDTEAFF
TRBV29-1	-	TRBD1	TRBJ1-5	TGCAGCGCCGGACAGGGGCGCAATCAGCCCCAGCATTTT	CSAGQGRNQPQHF
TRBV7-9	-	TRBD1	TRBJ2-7	TGTGCCAGCAGCTCCACGGACAGGGGATACGAGCAGTACTTC	CASSSTDRGYEQYF
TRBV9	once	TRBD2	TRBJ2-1	TGTGCCAGCGGGAGGACTAGCGGGACCTTCTACAATGAGCAGTTCTTC	CASGRTSGTFYNEQFF
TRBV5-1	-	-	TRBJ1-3	TGCGCCAGCAGCTTGGGGGGACACCTCAGCTCTGGAAACACCATATATTTT	CASSLGGHLSSGNTIYF
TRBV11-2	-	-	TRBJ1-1	TGTGCCAGCAGCCAGTACACTGAAGCTTTCTTT	CASSQYTEAFF
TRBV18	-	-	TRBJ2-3	TGTGCCAGCTCACCACCAAGAGTTACAGATACGCAGTATTTT	CASSPPRVTDTQYF
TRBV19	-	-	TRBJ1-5	TGTGCCATTCGGGACTTTAGCAATCAGCCCCAGCATTTT	CAIRDFSNQPQHF
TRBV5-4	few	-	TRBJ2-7	TGTGCCAGCAGCTTGGGACAGTACCCAAGATTAGAAGAGCAGTACTTC	CASSLGQYPRLEEQYF
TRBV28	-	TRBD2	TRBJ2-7	TGTGCCAGCAGTATGACTAGCGGGTTCTACGAGCAGTACTTC	CASSMTSGFYEQYF
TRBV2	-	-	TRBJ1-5	TGTGCCAGCAGCGTCGGTGAGGGGCTGATGGATCAGCCCCAGCATTTT	CASSVGEGLMDQPQHF
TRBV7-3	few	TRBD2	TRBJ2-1	TGTGCCAGCAGACTGGGACTAGCGGGAACCCAGCAGTTCTTC	CASRLGLAGTQQFF
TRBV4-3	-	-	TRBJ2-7	TGCGCCAGCAGCTTGTACCTTCCCAAGGCCTACGAGCAGTACTTC	CASSLYLPKAYEQYF
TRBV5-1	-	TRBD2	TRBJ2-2	TGCGCCAGCAGCTTGCTCCCGACTAGCGGGACGGGCGGGGAGCTGTTTTTT	CASSLLPTSGTGGELFF
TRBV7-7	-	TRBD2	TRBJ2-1	TGTGCTAGCAGCTTAGCTAGCGGGAAACCGAGCTCCTACAATGAGCAGTTCTTC	CASSLASGKPSSYNEQFF
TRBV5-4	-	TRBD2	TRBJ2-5	TGTGCCAGCAGCCCAACTAGCGGGAGAGGTGGATTGGAGACCCAGTACTTC	CASSPTSGRGGLETQYF
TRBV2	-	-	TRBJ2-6	TGTGCCAGCAGCGATAACGGCAGGGTATTTGGGGCCAACGTCCTGACTTTC	CASSDNGRVFGANVLTF
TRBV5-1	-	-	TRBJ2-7	TGCGCCAGCAGCTTGGCAGGGACCTACGAGCAGTACTTC	CASSLAGTYEQYF
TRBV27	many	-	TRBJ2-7	TGTGCCAGCAGTTTAGCGGGCCCTCTAAACTCCTACGAGCAGTACTTC	CASSLAGPLNSYEQYF
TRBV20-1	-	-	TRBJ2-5	TGCAGTGCTAGAGAACTCCATATTGAGTACTTC	CSARELHIEYF
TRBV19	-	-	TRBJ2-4	TGTGCCAGTACCTCAGACTGGGACCTAGCCAAAAACATTCAGTACTTC	CASTSDWDLAKNIQYF
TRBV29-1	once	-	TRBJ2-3	TGCAGCGTTATTGACGGGGGTGGCACAGATACGCAGTATTTT	CSVIDGGGTDTQYF
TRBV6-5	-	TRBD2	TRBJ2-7	TGTGCCAGCGGTTTGGCTGGCGGGAGTACGTACGAGCAGTACTTC	CASGLAGGSTYEQYF
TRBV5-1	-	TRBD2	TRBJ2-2	TGCGCCAGCAGCTTGGCCGGCTCTGGCGGGAGGGCTGTGGAGCTGTTTTTT	CASSLAGSGGRAVELFF